The 7 T cell receptor beta chains below were found in one sample sequenced in a study of T cell responses to AZD1222 COVID-19 vaccine. Produced via immunoSEQ multiplex PCR; TCRdb's table is partial and in-frame only. Among around 260,000 clones, more than 80% were seen once, and the ten largest hold around 0.58%. Specimen: peripheral blood, collected on day 0 of AZD1222 vaccination. These receptors were collected from an adult in good health.

The chain couples TRBV28 to TRBJ2-1; no reliable D call. The germline gives CDR1 MDHEN, CDR2 SYDVKM. The CDR3 length is 14 residues. The germline V and J ends were trimmed by 3 bases and 2 bases, with 8 bases remaining between them. CDR3 nucleotides: TGTGCCAGCAGTTTGACACGGCCCTACAATGAGCAGTTCTTC. Residues: CASSLTRPYNEQFF.

The chain has TRBV19 and TRBJ2-2; D tentatively fits TRBD1 or TRBD2 (5 bases each). The CDR3 totals 15 residues. V lost 9 bases and J 1 base, leaving 15 bases between the germline ends. The germline CDR1 and CDR2 sequences are LNHDA and SQIVND (reference sequence). CDR3: CASRGAGRNTGELFF. CDR3 nucleotide sequence: TGTGCCAGCCGAGGGGCAGGGAGGAACACCGGGGAGCTGTTTTTT.

This clone was counted once. The chain is built from TRBV9 and TRBJ1-2; 8 bases match TRBD1. Germline-derived CDR1 and CDR2 are SGDLS and YYNGEE. V lost 0 bases and J lost 8; bases outside the gene matches: 12. This CDR3 is built from 16 residues. The CDR3 is CASSVGDRNTMLGYTF. The CDR3 bases are TGTGCCAGCAGCGTAGGGGACAGGAATACTATGTTGGGCTACACCTTC.

The chain joins TRBV7-2 to TRBJ1-3, with D possibly being TRBD1 (5 bases). Trimming took off 1 base at V and 2 bases at J, with 9 bases between the two ends. This CDR3 region has 15 residues. The germline gives CDR1 SGHTA, CDR2 FQGNSA. CDR3 sequence: CASSLVAGAGNTIYF. DNA of the CDR3: TGTGCCAGCAGCTTAGTAGCGGGGGCTGGAAACACCATATATTTT. The whole variable domain, remainder taken from reference TRBV7-2 and TRBJ1-3, is GAGVSQSPSNKVTEKGKDVELRCDPISGHTALYWYRQSLGQGLEFLIYFQGNSAPDKSGLPSDRFSAERTGGSVSTLTIQRTQQEDSAVYLCASSLVAGAGNTIYFGEGSWLTVV.

The chain recombines TRBV2 with TRBJ2-2, with unresolved D. Trimming stripped 3 bases from V and 4 bases from J, with 12 bases between. This CDR3 is built from 15 residues. Germline V gene sequence: CDR1 SNHLY, CDR2 FYNNEI. The CDR3 coding sequence is TGTGCCAGCAGTGATGGTGGTTGGCCCACCGGGGAGCTGTTTTTT. Translation: CASSDGGWPTGELFF. Filled out from reference TRBV2 and TRBJ2-2, the complete variable domain reads EPEVTQTPSHQVTQMGQEVILRCVPISNHLYFYWYRQILGQKVEFLVSFYNNEISEKSEIFDDQFSVERPDGSNFTLKIRSTKLEDSAMYFCASSDGGWPTGELFFGEGSRLTVL.

This chain links TRBV6-2 or TRBV6-3 with TRBJ2-1; 7 bases align to TRBD1. The V gene end was trimmed by 6 bases and the J gene end by 4 bases; junction bases not matched to a gene: 6. The CDR3 spans 14 residues. CDR1 is MNHEY and CDR2 is SVGEGT in the germline V gene. The CDR3, as DNA: TGTGCCAGCAGCCGGGACAGCGGTTACAATGAGCAGTTCTTC. Encoded protein: CASSRDSGYNEQFF.

The chain uses TRBV11-1 and TRBJ2-7; D not certain. Germline assignment: CDR1 SGHAT and CDR2 FQDESV (reference sequence). Trimming pared 1 base from V and 5 bases from J, leaving 3 bases between. The CDR3 has 11 amino acids. CDR3 residues: CASSLGDEQYF. CDR3 nucleotide sequence: TGTGCCAGCAGCTTAGGAGACGAGCAGTACTTC.